This TCR beta chain is drawn from a study of monozygotic twins with cystic fibrosis. About this clone: What it binds is not known.

TCRdb's table, derived via immunoSEQ multiplex PCR, lists solely in-frame clones and lacks some. This sample has some 19,000 clones, with 95% to 98% found just once. Trimming took off 6 bases at V and 6 bases at J, with 18 bases between the two ends. CDR3 length: 15 residues. Per germline, CDR1 SNHLY and CDR2 FYNNEI. Regarding the study as a whole: Monozygotic CF twin pairs shared significantly more nucleotide-identical clonotypes than unrelated CF individuals did.

This TCR derives from a woman younger than 45 with cystic fibrosis. Sequencing used blood. J is TRBJ2-4 and V is TRBV2, with D possibly TRBD2 on 6 matching bases. DNA for the CDR3: TGTGCCAGCAGCGCTCCAGGGACTTTCGGAAACATTCAGTACTTC. Its translation: CASSAPGTFGNIQYF.